The clone carrying this TCR beta chain was detected a few times. Its specificity is not known. The data were obtained in a study of cytomegalovirus exposure and HLA in healthy donors. Study-wide findings and caveats: A link between a missense DCLRE1C variant and TCR beta V- and J-gene trimming emerged from a later analysis. HLA restriction was apparent for most CMV-associated TCR beta chains in a later analysis. Prior analysis indicated that the majority of TCR beta V segments exhibited productivity approximately 90% or approximately 30% of the time.

The PCR made use of 60 Vbeta and 13 Jbeta primers. The protocol was immunoSEQ multiplex PCR, while the TCRdb copy is restricted to in-frame clones and leaves out a portion. The sample yields over 80,000 clones, more than 70% seen once. Sequenced material: PBMCs. This sequence was found in a man in his forties or fifties in good health and CMV-seronegative.

As DNA, the CDR3 is TGTGCCAGCAGTGCAAATAGCGGGGGGGCACCAGAGACCCAGTACTTC. As protein: CASSANSGGAPETQYF. The chain employs TRBV6-1 and TRBJ2-5, with 11 nucleotides matching TRBD2. CDR1 MNHNS and CDR2 SASEGT come from the germline V gene. The CDR3 contains 16 residues. The V gene end was trimmed by 4 bases and the J gene end by 4 bases; junction bases not matched to a gene: 8.